This TCR beta chain emerged from a study of T cell responses to AZD1222 COVID-19 vaccine. The CDR3 has 13 amino acids. Germline assignment: CDR1 MRHNA and CDR2 SNTAGT. V was trimmed by 3 bases and J by 4 bases, leaving 9 bases between them. Repertoires were generated with immunoSEQ multiplex PCR, while TCRdb's copy carries only in-frame clones and drops some. The sample lists roughly 80,000 clones, about nine tenths occurring once. The rearrangement uses TRBV6-4 and TRBJ1-1; D ambiguous. The TCR was taken from an adult in good health. The sequenced sample was peripheral blood, obtained on day 0 of MenACWY control vaccination. The CDR3 sequence: CASSETVGTEAFF. In DNA form, the CDR3 reads TGTGCCAGCAGTGAAACGGTCGGCACTGAAGCTTTCTTT.